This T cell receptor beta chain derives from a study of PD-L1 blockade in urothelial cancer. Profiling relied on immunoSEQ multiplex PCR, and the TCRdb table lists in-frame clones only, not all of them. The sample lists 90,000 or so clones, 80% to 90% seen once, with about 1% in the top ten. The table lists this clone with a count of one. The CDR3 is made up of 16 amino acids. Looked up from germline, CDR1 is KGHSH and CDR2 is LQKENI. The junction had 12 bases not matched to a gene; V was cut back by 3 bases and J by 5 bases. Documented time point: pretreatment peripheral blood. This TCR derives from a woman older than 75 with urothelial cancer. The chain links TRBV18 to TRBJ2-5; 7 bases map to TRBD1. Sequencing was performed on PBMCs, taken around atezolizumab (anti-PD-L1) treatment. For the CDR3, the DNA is TGTGCCAGCTCACCCCGGGGACAGCGCAGGGAGGAGACCCAGTACTTC. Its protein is CASSPRGQRREETQYF.